The 13 T cell receptor beta chains below come from one sample, sequenced in a study of T cell responses to AZD1222 COVID-19 vaccine. Profiled with immunoSEQ multiplex PCR; TCRdb holds only in-frame clones, not every one. The sample lists 97,000 or so clones, 84% occurring once. This material consisted of peripheral blood, taken on day 0 of AZD1222 vaccination. The receptors originated from an adult in good health.

This chain joins TRBV7-2 and TRBJ1-2; 7 bases match TRBD1. CDR3 length: 15 residues. V trimming: 1 base; J trimming: 5 bases; junction bases outside the gene matches: 7. Germline CDR1 and CDR2: SGHTA and FQGNSA. CDR3 coding DNA: TGTGCCAGCAGCTTAGATTATGGCAGGGGGTATGGCTACACCTTC. Residues: CASSLDYGRGYGYTF.

This clone has more than one count but fewer than ten. The chain carries TRBV2 and TRBJ1-6; 7 nucleotides match TRBD1. Losses at the gene ends were 10 bases for V and 5 bases for J; bases not matched to a gene: 5. The CDR3 length is 13 residues. CDR1 and CDR2 (germline): SNHLY, FYNNEI. The CDR3 nucleotides read TGTGCCACCGGGACAGCGCATAATTCACCCCTCCACTTT. Its protein product is CATGTAHNSPLHF.

J is TRBJ2-2 and V is TRBV9; the match to TRBD1 covers 10 bases. Germline-derived CDR1 and CDR2 are SGDLS and YYNGEE. Losses at the gene ends were 0 bases for V and 5 bases for J; bases not matched to a gene: 1. CDR3 size: 15 residues. The CDR3 region is CASSVGDRGTGELFF. CDR3 nucleotide sequence: TGTGCCAGCAGCGTAGGGGACAGGGGTACCGGGGAGCTGTTTTTT.

V gene TRBV2 combines with J gene TRBJ2-4; TRBD1 might be the D (6 bases). Trimming stripped 6 bases from V and 7 bases from J, with 13 bases between. This CDR3 contains 13 residues. Germline CDR1 is SNHLY and CDR2 is FYNNEI. The CDR3 sequence: CASRGAGSNIQYF. CDR3 DNA: TGTGCCAGCAGGGGGGCAGGGTCGAACATTCAGTACTTC.

The chain joins TRBV19 to TRBJ2-1; D might be TRBD1 (5 bases). Germline V lookup: CDR1 LNHDA, CDR2 SQIVND (reference sequence). This CDR3 comprises 16 residues. V lost 5 bases and J lost 3, with 17 bases in between. The CDR3 bases are TGTGCCAGTAGTGGCCTGGTAGGGGCCCACTACAATGAGCAGTTCTTC. This codes for CASSGLVGAHYNEQFF.

CDR3 DNA: TGTGCCAGCAGTTACTTAGACAGGGTCTCTAACGGGGAGCTGTTTTTT. It translates to CASSYLDRVSNGELFF. The J gene is TRBJ2-2, the V gene TRBV6-2 or TRBV6-3, with 7 positions matching TRBD1. CDR1 and CDR2 from the germline V gene are MNHEY and SVGEGT. V lost 1 base and J lost 7; bases outside the gene matches: 9. The CDR3 is made up of 16 amino acids.

This clone was recorded once. This chain links TRBV7-9 with TRBJ1-2; 10 bases are shared with TRBD1. Germline V gene data show CDR1 as SEHNR and CDR2 as FQNEAQ (reference sequence). The CDR3 is 14 amino acids. Trimming removed 2 bases from V and 6 bases from J; junction bases left unmatched: 3. The CDR3 DNA reads TGTGCCAGCAGCTTAAGGGACAGGGGCCATGGCTACACCTTC. Encoded protein: CASSLRDRGHGYTF.

The chain recombines TRBV7-9 with TRBJ1-1, with a possible D match to TRBD1 (5 bases). V dropped 0 bases and J dropped 2 bases, with 10 bases sitting between them. Germline V gives CDR1 SEHNR, CDR2 FQNEAQ (reference sequence). CDR3 length: 15 residues. CDR3 sequence: CASSLASGLNTEAFF. The CDR3 nucleotides read TGTGCCAGCAGCTTAGCGTCAGGGCTTAACACTGAAGCTTTCTTT.

The V gene is TRBV10-3, the J gene TRBJ2-6, with D uncertain. Trimming shortened V by 8 bases and J by 4 bases, and 6 bases separated the two germline ends. The CDR3 runs to 12 residues. Germline V gene lookup returns CDR1 ENHRY and CDR2 SYGVKD. Here the CDR3 reads CAIWAGANVLTF. CDR3 nucleotides: TGTGCCATCTGGGCGGGGGCCAACGTCCTGACTTTC.

J is TRBJ1-5 and V is TRBV6-5; TRBD1 matches at 10 bases. The germline CDR1 and CDR2 sequences are MNHEY and SVGAGI. The V segment lost 5 bases and the J segment 6 bases; nucleotides outside the gene matches: 7. CDR3 length: 15 amino acids. CDR3 coding DNA: TGTGCCAGCAGTCCCGGGACAGGGGCTTTTCAGCCCCAGCATTTT. Translated: CASSPGTGAFQPQHF.

The J gene is TRBJ1-5, the V gene TRBV6-2 or TRBV6-3, with D possibly matching TRBD1 (5 bases). V dropped 6 bases and J dropped 0 bases, with 18 bases sitting between them. The CDR3 covers 17 residues. Germline lookup yields CDR1 MNHEY and CDR2 SVGEGT. CDR3 coding DNA: TGTGCCAGCAGCCCACGTCGGGACGGTTATAGCAATCAGCCCCAGCATTTT. Its translation: CASSPRRDGYSNQPQHF.

The chain has TRBV4-3 and TRBJ1-5; D perhaps matches TRBD1 (6 bases). The germline V and J ends were trimmed by 3 bases and 6 bases, with 9 bases remaining between them. The V gene's germline CDR1 is LGHNA and CDR2 YSLEER. The CDR3 has 13 amino acids. CDR3 protein: CASSHEGGQPQHF. CDR3 DNA sequence: TGCGCCAGCAGCCATGAGGGGGGTCAGCCCCAGCATTTT.

The J gene is TRBJ2-2, the V gene TRBV25-1; 8 bases map to TRBD1. Germline V gene sequence: CDR1 MGHDK, CDR2 SYGVNS. CDR3 size: 16 residues. Trimming cost V 8 bases and J 2 bases; bases outside gene matches: 10. CDR3 amino acids: CASSPGTGENTGELFF. Written as DNA, the CDR3 is TGTGCCAGCTCCCCAGGGACAGGAGAAAACACCGGGGAGCTGTTTTTT.